This entry features one T cell receptor (beta chain) sequence. In this sample, this clone turned up once. Its antigen is unknown. The input lacks base qualities; no much larger clone sits a single base away. Using the immunoSEQ TRB Survey service, rearranged CDR3 beta regions were amplified from genomic DNA with multiplex V and J primers. Survey-level sequencing depth of up to 500,000 reads per sample was used to keep depth equal across samples. The libraries were purified, combined into pools and sequenced with Illumina technology. On the authors' methods: immunoSEQ online tools were used for productive clonality, sample overlap, pairwise scatters, CDR3 beta length, V/D/J gene usage and productiveness. Alongside Shannon and Simpson indices, calculated diversity was computed as the number of unique rearrangements divided by total templates, multiplied by 100. Principal component analysis used the R prcomp function and ggbiplot package on Z-score normalized data. Morisita's index was used to quantify the clonal overlap between blood and rectum within each subject. Drawn from immuneACCESS, this table holds only the in-frame rearrangements with V and J called that TCRdb kept. Clones are partly lost; checked studies trace under half to an unresolved V gene and leave the rest unexplained. V, J and clone size reflect that table, while D and trimming were determined from the DNA. Here the sample has tens of thousands of clones; 55% to 85% occur a single time. Clones ranked in the top ten supply 7.5% to 9% of the sample.

These data are taken from a study of pediatric ulcerative colitis (dated by TCRdb to about 2019). With regard to the full study: Pancolitis was present in several ulcerative colitis patients and left-sided colitis in two, and histology consistent with ulcerative colitis was found in all of these patients. From under ten newly diagnosed, treatment-naive pediatric ulcerative colitis patients and four non-IBD control children, paired blood and rectal samples were collected. By Pediatric Ulcerative Colitis Activity Index, mild disease was classified in a couple of patients, moderate disease in several and acute severe colitis in three.

CDR1 is given as GTSNPN and CDR2 as SVGIG, both from the germline V gene (reference sequence). The CDR3 goes from the cysteine to the phenylalanine over 16 residues. Only the CDR3 part of the read is kept: 48 bases, read in frame from the first base. After removal of 0 bases from V and 4 bases from J, the junction retains 6 bases not matched to a gene. During colonoscopy, one to two pinch biopsies were obtained from the rectum for research. Before the diagnostic colonoscopy, none of the ulcerative colitis patients had been given immunosuppressive medication. Before DNA isolation, rectal biopsies were subjected to proteinase K digestion. The Wizard kit (Promega) was used to extract genomic DNA from the blood and intestinal samples. Points the paper makes about the study in general: Only a few individuals were included in the healthy control group, which was small. Controls, mild-moderate and acute severe colitis patients were separated by rectal repertoire features, and reduced rectal diversity due to clonal expansions was observed in acute severe colitis. For technical reasons, the blood samples of two patients yielded substantially fewer templates, so those samples were excluded from the blood-rectal overlap analysis. Significantly higher autologous blood-rectal clonal overlap was found in ulcerative colitis patients than in controls, which suggested increased T cell trafficking to inflamed tissue. A couple of rectal CDR3 clonotypes were detected in all ulcerative colitis patients and were not detected in any of the controls. Repertoires were derived from total lymphocyte DNA, so rare subsets such as regulatory T cells may have patterns not reflected. Blood-derived T cells may have been included in rectal pinch biopsies, especially in patients with overt colitis.

The sequenced material came from gut tissue. The chain links TRBV30 with TRBJ2-1; TRBD2 aligns with 10 central bases. The source of this sequence is a boy younger than 18 with severe ulcerative colitis. The DNA is TGTGCCTGGAGTGTTAGCGGGAGGATCAGGTACAATGAGCAGTTCTTC. Its amino acids are CAWSVSGRIRYNEQFF.